The clone carrying this T cell receptor (beta chain) was found many times. The antigen is undetermined. The data derive from a study of T-cell memory formation after mild COVID-19. Study-wide context: TCR clusters mostly belonged to single donors. General study findings and limits: Researchers could not confirm that second-wave clones peaking on day 37 targeted SARS-CoV-2. Mainly CM and EM harbored the contracting CD4+ clones; mainly EMRA harbored the CD8+ ones. The study found balanced CD4/CD8 in clones contracting day 15 to 85 and a CD4+ lean in later expanders.

Via MiXCR, TCRdb re-called the 5' RACE reads, giving one row per CDR3 protein. The sample yields some 600,000 distinct CDR3 sequences, about 18% seen once. V trimming: 4 bases; J trimming: 0 bases; junction bases outside the gene matches: 4. The CDR3 has 16 amino acids. CDR1 is LGHDT and CDR2 is YNNKEL in the germline V gene (reference sequence). This TCR was recovered from an adult woman who had mild COVID-19 (a few samples of this study predate the infection). Cell type and time point are not known. Source material: PBMCs or a T cell subset sorted from them (not recorded which). The chain links TRBV3-1 to TRBJ2-3; 10 bases are shared with TRBD2. CDR3 amino acids: CASSPLAGASTDTQYF. In DNA form, the CDR3 reads TGTGCCAGCAGCCCCCTAGCGGGGGCAAGCACAGATACGCAGTATTTT.